One and the same sample provided the 6 T cell receptor beta chains below, sequenced in a study of T cells expressing NK-cell markers. TCRdb reprocessed the 5' RACE reads and keeps a single row for each CDR3 protein, giving no DNA. The sample data list 400,000 or so distinct CDR3 sequences. Sequencing was done on a sample of blood T cells: a sorted CD56 or NKG2C T cell subset, CD4+ or CD8+ T cells, or bulk PBMC T cells (not recorded which). The receptors were sampled from a woman between 45 and 65 years old in good health.

The gene calls are TRBV4-1 and TRBJ2-1; TCRdb returns TRBD2, unconfirmable since there is no DNA. Per the germline V gene, CDR1 is MGHRA and CDR2 is YSYEKL. The CDR3 contains 15 residues. CDR3 sequence reads: CASSLSGIYDNEQFF.

The chain carries TRBV21-1 and TRBJ2-7; TCRdb names TRBD1, which stays unverified in the absence of DNA. TRBV21-1 is recorded as a pseudogene. CDR3 length equals 15 residues. The CDR3 sequence: CASSQTGTGSHEQYF.

The V call is TRBV27, the J call TRBJ2-4; TCRdb names TRBD1, which stays unverified in the absence of DNA. The CDR3 is made up of 16 amino acids. In germline, CDR1 is MNHEY, CDR2 SMNVEV (reference sequence). CDR3 loop: CASSSTGGQGGNIQYF.

The rearrangement joins TRBV3-1 to TRBJ2-1; TCRdb picks TRBD2, but there is no DNA to check that call. This CDR3 is 13 amino acids long. Looked up from germline, CDR1 is LGHDT and CDR2 is YNNKEL (reference sequence). CDR3: CASSPPSGRGQFF.

The chain joins TRBV24-1 to TRBJ2-3. The CDR3 runs to 13 residues. Per the germline V gene, CDR1 is KGHDR and CDR2 is SFDVKD. The CDR3 sequence is CATSTENTDTQYF.

The rearrangement uses TRBV12-3 or TRBV12-4 and TRBJ1-6; the D call of TRBD1 rests on TCRdb alone, since no DNA is present to check it. The CDR3 is made up of 14 amino acids. CDR3: CASRSGTPNSPLHF.